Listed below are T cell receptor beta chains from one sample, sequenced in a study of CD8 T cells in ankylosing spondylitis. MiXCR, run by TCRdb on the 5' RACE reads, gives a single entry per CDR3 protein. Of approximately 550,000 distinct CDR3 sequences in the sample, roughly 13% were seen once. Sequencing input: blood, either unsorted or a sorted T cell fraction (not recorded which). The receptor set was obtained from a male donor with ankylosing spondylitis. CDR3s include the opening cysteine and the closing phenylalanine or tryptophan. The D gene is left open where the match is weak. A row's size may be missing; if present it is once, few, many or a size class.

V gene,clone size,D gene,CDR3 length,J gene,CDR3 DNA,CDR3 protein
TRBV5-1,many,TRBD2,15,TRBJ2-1,TGCGCCAGCAGCTCAACGACTAGCGGGTCCAATGAGCAGTTCTTC,CASSSTTSGSNEQFF
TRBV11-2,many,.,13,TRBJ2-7,TGTGCCAGCAGCTTGAAGGCAGATTACGAGCAGTACTTC,CASSLKADYEQYF
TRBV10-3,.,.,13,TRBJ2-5,TGTGCCATCAGGGACACTGACCAAGAGACCCAGTACTTC,CAIRDTDQETQYF
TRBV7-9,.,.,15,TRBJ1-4,TGTGCCAGCAGCTTAACCCAGGAGAGAAATGAAAAACTGTTTTTT,CASSLTQERNEKLFF
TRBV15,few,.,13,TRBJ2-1,TGTGCCACCAGCAGAGATTCGACACATGAGCAGTTCTTC,CATSRDSTHEQFF
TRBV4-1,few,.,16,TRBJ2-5,TGCGCCAGCAGCCAAGCCCCTGGGCGCCACCAAGAGACCCAGTACTTC,CASSQAPGRHQETQYF
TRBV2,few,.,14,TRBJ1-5,TGTGCCAGCGGATTAGAAGGGCTAGGGCAGCCCCAGCATTTT,CASGLEGLGQPQHF
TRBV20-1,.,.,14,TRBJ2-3,TGCAGTGCTCTGGACGATGAGGGCACAGATACGCAGTATTTT,CSALDDEGTDTQYF
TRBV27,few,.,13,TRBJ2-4,TGTGCCAGCAGTATCTATCCCGGGGACATTCAGTACTTC,CASSIYPGDIQYF
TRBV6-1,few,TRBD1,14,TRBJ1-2,TGTGCCAGCAGTGAACAGGGACAGGGGTATGGCTACACCTTC,CASSEQGQGYGYTF
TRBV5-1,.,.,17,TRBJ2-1,TGCGCCAGCAGCTTGGTAGTTTCCGGAAGCCCTAACAATGAGCAGTTCTTC,CASSLVVSGSPNNEQFF
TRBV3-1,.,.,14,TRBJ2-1,TGTGCCAGCAGCCTCTGGGCTCGGAGCGAAGTGCAGTTCTTC,CASSLWARSEVQFF
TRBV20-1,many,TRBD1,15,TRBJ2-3,TGCAGTGCTAGAGATCCAAGGGGGCTTGCCAATACGCAGTATTTT,CSARDPRGLANTQYF
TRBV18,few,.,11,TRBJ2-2,TGTGCCAGCTCACAGCCCGGGGAGCTGTTTTTT,CASSQPGELFF
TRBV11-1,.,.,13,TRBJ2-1,TGTGCCAGCAGCTCGGTGACATCTCCTGAGCAGTTCTTC,CASSSVTSPEQFF
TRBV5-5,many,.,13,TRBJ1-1,TGCGCCAGCAGCCCCGCGGGAGACACTGAAGCTTTCTTT,CASSPAGDTEAFF
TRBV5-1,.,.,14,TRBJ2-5,TGCGCCAGCAGCTTGACGTCATTCCAAGAGACCCAGTACTTC,CASSLTSFQETQYF
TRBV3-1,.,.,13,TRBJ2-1,TGTGCCAGCAGCCTACCGGGGGCCCCGACCCCGTTCTTC,CASSLPGAPTPFF
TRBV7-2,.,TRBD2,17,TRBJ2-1,TGTGCCAGCAGTCTGGGTAGCGGGTCTTCCTCCTACAATGAGCAGTTCTTC,CASSLGSGSSSYNEQFF
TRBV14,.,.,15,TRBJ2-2,TGTGCCAGCAGCCAAGCTAAGACATCGCCCGGGGAGCTGTTTTTT,CASSQAKTSPGELFF